The 25 T cell receptor beta chains below come from one sample, sequenced in a study of cytomegalovirus exposure and HLA in healthy donors. Method: immunoSEQ multiplex PCR; TCRdb's copy keeps in-frame clones and lacks some. The top ten clones hold about 11% of a sample with hundreds of thousands of clones, about 90% of them seen once. The sequenced material came from PBMCs. These receptors were collected from a man aged 18 to 29 in good health and CMV-seropositive.

The count of this clone is one. The J gene is TRBJ2-7, the V gene TRBV28; no firm D call. The CDR3 has 14 amino acids. V was cut by 5 bases and J by 0 bases, with 11 bases left in between. CDR1 and CDR2 from the germline V gene are MDHEN and SYDVKM. Here the CDR3 DNA reads TGTGCCAGCAGTCGGGTGGGAAGCTCCTACGAGCAGTACTTC. Protein product: CASSRVGSSYEQYF.

V gene TRBV4-1 combines with J gene TRBJ2-6; D is unresolved. This CDR3 is 16 amino acids long. The V and J ends lost 4 bases and 0 bases respectively, with 10 bases between them. The germline CDR1 and CDR2 sequences are MGHRA and YSYEKL. Here the CDR3 reads CASSLRHFSGANVLTF. The CDR3 bases are TGCGCCAGCAGCCTCCGGCATTTCTCTGGGGCCAACGTCCTGACTTTC.

This clone has only a few counts. V is TRBV2 and J is TRBJ1-2; tentatively, D is TRBD1 (5 bases). There are 13 residues in the CDR3. Germline lookup yields CDR1 SNHLY and CDR2 FYNNEI. Trimming removed 7 bases from V and 4 bases from J, with 13 bases in between. CDR3 protein: CASTEWGGYGYTF. Here the CDR3 DNA reads TGTGCCAGCACCGAGTGGGGGGGCTATGGCTACACCTTC.

This clone has a single count. The chain joins TRBV7-9 to TRBJ2-1; 11 bases map to TRBD2. The germline V gene has CDR1 SEHNR and CDR2 FQNEAQ (reference sequence). The CDR3 is 14 amino acids. Trimming removed 1 base from V and 8 bases from J; junction bases left unmatched: 1. DNA for the CDR3: TGTGCCAGCAGCTTAGAACTAGCGGGAGATGAGCAGTTCTTC. Its protein product is CASSLELAGDEQFF.

This clone came up a few times. The chain carries TRBV5-1 and TRBJ1-1, with unresolved D. Germline CDR1 reads SGHRS; CDR2 reads YFSETQ. The CDR3 is 13 amino acids. V lost 2 bases and J lost 1, with 6 bases in between. DNA for the CDR3: TGCGCCAGCAGCTTTTCGGGGAACACTGAAGCTTTCTTT. Protein sequence: CASSFSGNTEAFF.

In this sample, this clone turned up a few times. The chain recombines TRBV2 with TRBJ2-1; TRBD2 aligns across 8 bases. Germline V CDR1 and CDR2: SNHLY, FYNNEI. V was pared by 11 bases and J by 8 bases, with 17 bases of the junction left unmatched. This CDR3 is built from 15 residues. Here the CDR3 reads CALPRGSGNPYEQFF. The CDR3 DNA follows: TGTGCCCTCCCCCGAGGTAGCGGGAATCCCTATGAGCAGTTCTTC.

The chain carries TRBV4-1 and TRBJ1-1; 7 bases match TRBD1. Trimming cost V 5 bases and J 0 bases; bases outside gene matches: 6. Germline CDR1 is MGHRA and CDR2 is YSYEKL. This CDR3 spans 15 amino acids. The DNA for the CDR3 is TGCGCCAGCAGCAAAGCAACAGGGGTGAACACTGAAGCTTTCTTT. Protein product: CASSKATGVNTEAFF.

This chain's CDR3 is CASSLGQGGSYEQYF. In DNA form, the CDR3 reads TGCGCCAGCAGCCTTGGACAGGGGGGGTCCTACGAGCAGTACTTC. The V gene is TRBV4-1, the J gene TRBJ2-7, with TRBD1 identical over 10 bases. CDR3 length: 15 amino acids. With V trimmed by 4 bases and J by 1 base, 4 bases remained unmatched. Germline V gene data show CDR1 as MGHRA and CDR2 as YSYEKL.

The count of this clone is one. The rearrangement uses TRBV15 and TRBJ2-3, with 13 bases identical to TRBD2. CDR3 length: 18 residues. Germline trimming cut 7 bases from V and 1 base from J; bases unmatched to any gene: 11. Germline CDR1 is LNHNV and CDR2 is YYDKDF (reference sequence). CDR3 amino acids: CATTSGLAGEEGTDTQYF. The CDR3 DNA follows: TGTGCCACCACCTCCGGACTAGCGGGAGAAGAGGGCACAGATACGCAGTATTTT.

This chain connects TRBV7-8 to TRBJ2-7; no clear D gene. Trimming left V 4 bases short and J 2 bases short, with 6 bases between. Per germline, CDR1 SGHVS and CDR2 FQNEAQ. The CDR3 extends over 12 amino acids. The CDR3 here is CASSSPAYEQYF. The DNA for the CDR3 is TGTGCCAGCAGCTCACCCGCCTACGAGCAGTACTTC.

The rearrangement uses TRBV10-3 and TRBJ1-5, with unresolved D. Trimming took off 8 bases at V and 4 bases at J, with 15 bases between the two ends. Germline V gene lookup returns CDR1 ENHRY and CDR2 SYGVKD. This CDR3 contains 14 residues. The CDR3 coding sequence is TGTGCCATCTCAGGACCGGGAGCTAATCAGCCCCAGCATTTT. Protein: CAISGPGANQPQHF.

The genes are TRBV18 and TRBJ1-2; 10 nucleotides match TRBD1. The J segment lost 4 bases and the V segment lost 6 bases, leaving 8 bases of the junction unmatched. The CDR3 is 15 amino acids. Germline V lookup: CDR1 KGHSH, CDR2 LQKENI. The CDR3 DNA is TGTGCCAGCTCCCACGGACAGGGGGAGGCCTATGGCTACACCTTC. Amino acid sequence: CASSHGQGEAYGYTF.

This clone was observed a few times. The chain combines TRBV13 with TRBJ2-7, with 9 positions matching TRBD1. CDR3 size: 14 residues. J gave up 5 bases and V 6 bases, and 8 bases lay outside the gene matches. Per germline, CDR1 PRHDT and CDR2 FYEKMQ (reference sequence). The CDR3: CASRIGTGIHEQYF. For the CDR3, the DNA is TGTGCCAGCAGGATCGGGACAGGGATCCACGAGCAGTACTTC.

CDR3 loop: CASSLGTGTWQYF. CDR3 DNA: TGTGCCAGCAGTTTAGGAACCGGGACATGGCAGTACTTC. V usage is TRBV27 and J usage is TRBJ2-7, with D possibly matching TRBD1 (6 bases). Looked up from germline, CDR1 is MNHEY and CDR2 is SMNVEV (reference sequence). The V end lost 2 bases, the J end lost 9 bases, and 14 bases lay between the germline ends. This CDR3 spans 13 amino acids.

V and J are TRBV28 and TRBJ2-7, with 7 bases fitting TRBD1. The CDR3 has 15 amino acids. V lost 6 bases and J lost 2; bases outside the gene matches: 10. CDR1 and CDR2 from the germline V gene are MDHEN and SYDVKM. Here the CDR3 reads CASRKGMGTAYEQYF. CDR3 coding DNA: TGTGCCAGCAGAAAGGGGATGGGGACAGCCTACGAGCAGTACTTC.

CDR3 region: CSVVDRGKLYEQYF. The CDR3 coding sequence is TGCAGCGTGGTTGACAGGGGGAAGCTCTACGAGCAGTACTTC. The chain carries TRBV29-1 and TRBJ2-7; 9 positions agree with TRBD1. CDR1 SQVTM and CDR2 ANQGSEA come from the germline V gene. CDR3 length: 14 amino acids. V dropped 6 bases and J dropped 3; count of bases not matched to a gene: 9.

V and J are TRBV11-1 and TRBJ2-3, with 10 bases lining up with TRBD2. V shed 3 bases, J shed 1 base, and the junction held 1 base outside the gene matches. The CDR3 is made up of 15 amino acids. CDR1 and CDR2 from the germline V gene are SGHAT and FQDESV (reference sequence). The CDR3 nucleotides are TGTGCCAGCAGCTTCGGGACTAGCGGCACAGATACGCAGTATTTT. It translates to CASSFGTSGTDTQYF.

CDR3 bases: TGTGCCAGCAGCTTAGGTGGCGGGGTTAGCACAGATACGCAGTATTTT. This codes for CASSLGGGVSTDTQYF. V is TRBV7-2 and J is TRBJ2-3; D is perhaps TRBD2 (6 bases). Germline CDR1 reads SGHTA; CDR2 reads FQGNSA. The CDR3 is 16 amino acids. V lost 1 base to trimming and J lost 0 bases, with 11 bases between them.

CDR3 sequence reads: CASSLGGTSGYEQYF. As DNA, the CDR3 is TGCGCCAGCAGCTTGGGAGGGACTAGCGGCTACGAGCAGTACTTC. The chain joins TRBV5-1 to TRBJ2-7; TRBD2 agrees at 11 bases. The CDR3 is 15 residues long. The ends lost 0 bases at V and 3 bases at J; junction bases unmatched: 2. CDR1 and CDR2 from the germline V gene are SGHRS and YFSETQ.

The J gene is TRBJ2-7, the V gene TRBV25-1; 9 nucleotides line up with TRBD2. The CDR3 extends over 16 amino acids. V dropped 1 base and J dropped 4; count of bases not matched to a gene: 8. The V gene's germline CDR1 is MGHDK and CDR2 SYGVNS. The CDR3 sequence is CASSEWSSGSGYEQYF. CDR3 nucleotide sequence: TGTGCCAGCAGTGAATGGAGTAGCGGGAGTGGGTACGAGCAGTACTTC.

The CDR3 DNA follows: TGTGCCACAAGACAGGGGACATCGAACACTGAAGCTTTCTTT. As protein: CATRQGTSNTEAFF. The V call is TRBV6-1, the J call TRBJ1-1, with 8 bases that match TRBD1. V shed 10 bases and J 1 base; nucleotides not matched to a gene: 8. The V gene's germline CDR1 is MNHNS and CDR2 SASEGT. This CDR3 has 14 residues.

The chain has TRBV7-9 and TRBJ1-5, with TRBD1 identical over 12 bases. V lost 3 bases to trimming and J lost 1 base; unmatched junction nucleotides: 10. Germline V gene sequence: CDR1 SEHNR, CDR2 FQNEAQ (reference sequence). This CDR3 is built from 19 residues. Written as DNA, the CDR3 is TGTGCCAGCAGCTTTGAACGGGACAGGGGGCGCGGAAGCAATCAGCCCCAGCATTTT. It codes for CASSFERDRGRGSNQPQHF.

The genes are TRBV5-6 and TRBJ2-5; D unresolved. The germline gives CDR1 SGHDT, CDR2 YYEEEE. The CDR3 spans 13 residues. Trimming took off 4 bases at V and 4 bases at J, with 11 bases between the two ends. The CDR3 coding sequence is TGTGCCAGCAGCCGTCTACAAGGAGAGACCCAGTACTTC. Translated: CASSRLQGETQYF. Full variable domain (rest looked up from reference TRBV5-6 and TRBJ2-5): DAGVTQSPTHLIKTRGQQVTLRCSPKSGHDTVSWYQQALGQGPQFIFQYYEEEERQRGNFPDRFSGHQFPNYSSELNVNALLLGDSALYLCASSRLQGETQYFGPGTRLLVL.

The rearrangement joins TRBV2 to TRBJ1-1; D is unresolved. Germline-derived CDR1 and CDR2 are SNHLY and FYNNEI. With 8 bases removed from V and 7 bases from J, the gap between germline ends came to 11 bases. This CDR3 has 11 residues. The CDR3 DNA reads as TGTGCCAGCGTCATAGCCCGTGAAGCTTTCTTT. Translated: CASVIAREAFF.

The chain employs TRBV30 and TRBJ2-1, with 11 positions matching TRBD2. Germline CDR1 reads GTSNPN; CDR2 reads SVGIG (reference sequence). V dropped 2 bases and J dropped 4; count of bases not matched to a gene: 4. This CDR3 contains 15 residues. The CDR3 nucleotides read TGTGCCTGGAGTATGGGACTAGCGGCTTACAATGAGCAGTTCTTC. This encodes CAWSMGLAAYNEQFF.